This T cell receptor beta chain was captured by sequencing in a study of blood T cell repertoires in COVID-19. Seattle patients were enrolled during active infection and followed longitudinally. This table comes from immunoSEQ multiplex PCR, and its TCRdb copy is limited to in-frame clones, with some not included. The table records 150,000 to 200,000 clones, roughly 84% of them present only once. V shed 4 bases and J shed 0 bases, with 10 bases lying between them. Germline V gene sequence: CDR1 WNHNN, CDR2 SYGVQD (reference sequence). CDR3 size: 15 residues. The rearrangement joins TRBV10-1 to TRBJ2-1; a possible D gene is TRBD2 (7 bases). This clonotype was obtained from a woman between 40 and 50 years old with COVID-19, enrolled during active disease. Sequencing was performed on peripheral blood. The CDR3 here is CASSGGGGSYNEQFF. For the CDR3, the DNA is TGCGCCAGCAGTGGAGGGGGGGGCTCCTACAATGAGCAGTTCTTC.